The 28 T cell receptor beta chains below come from one sample, sequenced in a study of T cells in localized non-small cell lung cancer. Only in-frame clones appear in the TCRdb table, and some are missing; sequencing was by immunoSEQ multiplex PCR. The profile shows tens of thousands of clones, 84% of them singletons. The source was peripheral blood, collected before any cancer treatment. Source of these receptors: a man aged 40 to 70 with stage I lung adenocarcinoma.

In this sample, this clone turned up many times. The chain carries TRBV19 and TRBJ1-6, with D hard to call. Germline V CDR1 and CDR2: LNHDA, SQIVND (reference sequence). CDR3 size: 12 residues. Trimming removed 3 bases at V and 9 bases at J, with 6 bases between. The CDR3 loop reads CASSISSSPLHF. In DNA form, the CDR3 reads TGTGCCAGTAGTATTTCCAGTTCACCCCTCCACTTT.

This rearrangement joins TRBV28 to TRBJ1-3; D is ambiguous. V lost 2 bases to trimming and J lost 0 bases, with 8 bases between them. Germline loops: CDR1 MDHEN, CDR2 SYDVKM. The CDR3 spans 15 residues. CDR3 sequence (DNA): TGTGCCAGCAGTTTAAGACCGAGCTCTGGAAACACCATATATTTT. Protein: CASSLRPSSGNTIYF.

This clone was counted a few times. The genes are TRBV18 and TRBJ1-2, with 9 bases that match TRBD1. From germline, CDR1 is KGHSH and CDR2 LQKENI. The CDR3 spans 15 residues. Trimming took 3 bases from V and 2 from J; bases not matched to a gene: 4. CDR3 sequence: CASSPGQGGNYGYTF. The CDR3, as DNA: TGTGCCAGCTCACCGGGACAGGGAGGAAACTATGGCTACACCTTC.

The J gene is TRBJ1-6, the V gene TRBV5-4, with TRBD1 as a possible D gene (6 bases). Trimming took 0 bases from V and 7 from J, leaving 14 bases between them. Germline CDR1 and CDR2: SGHNT and YYREEE (reference sequence). The CDR3 contains 16 residues. CDR3 region: CASSLAAGQKNSPLHF. CDR3 coding DNA: TGTGCCAGCAGCTTGGCCGCCGGACAGAAAAATTCACCCCTCCACTTT.

J is TRBJ2-5 and V is TRBV5-6; 7 positions agree with TRBD1. CDR3 size: 16 residues. The germline CDR1 and CDR2 sequences are SGHDT and YYEEEE. V lost 3 bases, J lost 1 base, and 9 bases stayed unmatched. CDR3 nucleotides: TGTGCCAGCAGCTCGGGACCAGGGGGATTCCAAGAGACCCAGTACTTC. It is translated as CASSSGPGGFQETQYF.

V is TRBV7-7 and J is TRBJ2-2, with a tentative D call TRBD1 (5 bases). Germline CDR1 is SSHAT and CDR2 is FNYEAQ (reference sequence). Trimming removed 5 bases from V and 1 base from J, with 11 bases in between. The CDR3 spans 15 residues. The CDR3: CASSPAGQNTGELFF. Here the CDR3 DNA reads TGTGCCAGCAGCCCCGCCGGACAGAACACCGGGGAGCTGTTTTTT.

The table lists this clone with a count of one. The J gene is TRBJ2-1, the V gene TRBV6-6, with D maybe TRBD1 (5 bases). V shed 3 bases and J shed 3 bases, with 9 bases lying between them. There are 14 residues in the CDR3. The germline V gene encodes CDR1 MNHNY and CDR2 SVGAGI (reference sequence). The CDR3 DNA is TGTGCCAGCAGTTATCCAGACAGCTACAATGAGCAGTTCTTC. It specifies CASSYPDSYNEQFF.

This chain uses TRBV20-1 with TRBJ1-5; D is undetermined. CDR3 length equals 11 residues. The V and J ends lost 6 bases and 9 bases respectively, with 12 bases between them. Per the germline V gene, CDR1 is DFQATT and CDR2 is SNEGSKA (reference sequence). The CDR3 reads CSALLEGPQHF. As DNA, the CDR3 is TGCAGTGCCCTACTAGAGGGGCCCCAGCATTTT.

The V and J genes are TRBV30 and TRBJ1-2, with 8 bases matching TRBD1. Germline values: CDR1 GTSNPN, CDR2 SVGIG (reference sequence). This CDR3 spans 12 amino acids. The CDR3 protein is CAGGQENYGYTF. The CDR3 DNA reads as TGTGCGGGGGGACAGGAAAACTATGGCTACACCTTC.

The chain is built from TRBV19 and TRBJ2-6, with D possibly matching TRBD1 (5 bases). CDR3 size: 18 residues. The germline V and J ends were trimmed by 3 bases and 1 base, with 16 bases remaining between them. The germline CDR1 and CDR2 sequences are LNHDA and SQIVND (reference sequence). The CDR3 sequence is CASSISTEVNSGANVLTF. The CDR3 DNA reads as TGTGCCAGTAGTATCTCGACAGAAGTAAATTCTGGGGCCAACGTCCTGACTTTC.

The chain recombines TRBV7-9 with TRBJ1-1; no reliable D call. V was pared by 5 bases and J by 10 bases, with 17 bases between. The germline V gene encodes CDR1 SEHNR and CDR2 FQNEAQ (reference sequence). The CDR3 is made up of 13 amino acids. CDR3 in DNA: TGTGCCAGCAGCCCAGTAGAGGGCGGGGTAGCTTTCTTT. This encodes CASSPVEGGVAFF.

This chain connects TRBV30 to TRBJ2-2; the D gene is possibly TRBD2 (5 bases). Trimming removed 7 bases from V and 2 bases from J, with 11 bases in between. This CDR3 spans 13 amino acids. CDR1 is GTSNPN and CDR2 is SVGIG in the germline V gene (reference sequence). The CDR3 nucleotides read TGTGCCTATCAACGGGGAAACACCGGGGAGCTGTTTTTT. It encodes CAYQRGNTGELFF.

The chain joins TRBV9 to TRBJ2-1; perhaps TRBD2 as D (6 bases). Germline CDR1 SGDLS, CDR2 YYNGEE. The V end was cut by 4 bases, the J end by 1 base, with 12 bases between. The CDR3 runs 15 residues. The CDR3 DNA follows: TGTGCCAGCAGCACGGGGGTAGGATCCTACAATGAGCAGTTCTTC. As protein: CASSTGVGSYNEQFF.

The V and J genes are TRBV28 and TRBJ2-6; D gene ambiguous. The V end lost 6 bases, the J end lost 0 bases, and 3 bases lay between the germline ends. The CDR3 spans 13 residues. Germline-derived CDR1 and CDR2 are MDHEN and SYDVKM. This chain's CDR3 is CASRASGANVLTF. The DNA for the CDR3 is TGTGCCAGCAGGGCCTCTGGGGCCAACGTCCTGACTTTC.

Judged by abundance, this clone is medium-sized. The chain recombines TRBV2 with TRBJ2-3; perhaps TRBD1 as D (5 bases). The germline CDR1 and CDR2 sequences are SNHLY and FYNNEI. With 8 bases removed from V and 2 bases from J, the gap between germline ends came to 8 bases. This CDR3 has 12 amino acids. CDR3 loop: CASLGPTDTQYF. The CDR3, as DNA: TGTGCCAGCCTGGGGCCCACAGATACGCAGTATTTT.

The chain's CDR3 is CASRYYRGPGSNTGELFF. The CDR3 DNA reads as TGTGCCAGCAGATACTACAGGGGGCCGGGTTCGAACACCGGGGAGCTGTTTTTT. V is TRBV27 and J is TRBJ2-2, with 9 positions matching TRBD1. This CDR3 region has 18 residues. V shed 6 bases and J 0 bases; nucleotides not matched to a gene: 11. Germline V CDR1 and CDR2: MNHEY, SMNVEV (reference sequence).

The V and J genes are TRBV10-2 and TRBJ2-5, with 7 nucleotides matching TRBD2. There are 14 residues in the CDR3. The ends lost 5 bases at V and 5 bases at J; junction bases unmatched: 8. CDR1 and CDR2 (germline): WSHSY, SAAADI. CDR3 protein: CASSPLEGGETQYF. The CDR3 nucleotides read TGCGCCAGCAGTCCTCTGGAGGGAGGGGAGACCCAGTACTTC.

The chain combines TRBV5-6 with TRBJ2-2, with 9 positions matching TRBD2. The CDR3 extends over 19 amino acids. CDR1 and CDR2 from the germline V gene are SGHDT and YYEEEE. V lost 0 bases and J lost 2; bases outside the gene matches: 11. The CDR3 DNA reads as TGTGCCAGCAGCTTGGAACTAGCGGGCAATCGCGATAACACCGGGGAGCTGTTTTTT. It yields the protein CASSLELAGNRDNTGELFF.

The chain uses TRBV18 and TRBJ2-3, with 9 positions matching TRBD2. In germline, CDR1 is KGHSH, CDR2 LQKENI. J lost 2 bases, V lost 2 bases, and 2 bases had no gene match. This CDR3 has 15 amino acids. The CDR3 loop reads CASSPASGVTDTQYF. The CDR3 DNA sequence: TGTGCCAGCTCACCAGCTAGCGGGGTCACAGATACGCAGTATTTT.

The CDR3 nucleotides read TGTGCCAGCTCGCGACTAGTGAACACAGATACGCAGTATTTT. As protein: CASSRLVNTDTQYF. The chain is built from TRBV18 and TRBJ2-3; D is possibly TRBD2 (6 bases). V lost 6 bases and J 2 bases, leaving 12 bases between the germline ends. The CDR3 has 14 amino acids. CDR1 and CDR2 from the germline V gene are KGHSH and LQKENI.

The rearrangement uses TRBV9 and TRBJ2-1; 11 nucleotides align to TRBD2. Trimming at V came to 0 bases and at J to 0 bases, leaving 11 bases not matched to a gene. CDR3 length: 20 amino acids. CDR1 and CDR2 from the germline V gene are SGDLS and YYNGEE. The CDR3 reads CASSVATPGLAVTSYNEQFF. The CDR3 DNA follows: TGTGCCAGCAGCGTAGCCACCCCGGGACTAGCGGTTACCTCCTACAATGAGCAGTTCTTC.

The V call is TRBV29-1, the J call TRBJ2-4; TRBD1 matches 7 bases. V lost 7 bases to trimming and J lost 2 bases; unmatched junction nucleotides: 5. CDR1 and CDR2 (germline): SQVTM, ANQGSEA. The CDR3 is 13 residues long. The CDR3 bases are TGCAGCGCCCTACAGGGGTCCAAAAACATTCAGTACTTC. Its protein is CSALQGSKNIQYF. Drawing the rest from reference TRBV29-1 and TRBJ2-4, the complete variable domain is SAVISQKPSRDICQRGTSLTIQCQVDSQVTMMFWYRQQPGQSLTLIATANQGSEATYESGFVIDKFPISRPNLTFSTLTVSNMSPEDSSIYLCSALQGSKNIQYFGAGTRLSVL.

This chain links TRBV29-1 with TRBJ2-1; 8 nucleotides align to TRBD2. V was pared by 4 bases and J by 7 bases, with 15 bases of the junction left unmatched. Germline V gene lookup returns CDR1 SQVTM and CDR2 ANQGSEA. The CDR3 spans 16 residues. The CDR3 nucleotides are TGCAGCGTTGGCCGGTTTTGGCGGGAGGAGGGGAATGAGCAGTTCTTC. The encoded protein is CSVGRFWREEGNEQFF.

The genes are TRBV5-1 and TRBJ2-1; TRBD2 matches at 8 bases. The CDR3 is 15 residues long. Germline CDR1 and CDR2: SGHRS and YFSETQ. Unmatched junction bases numbered 7, after V lost 4 bases and J lost 4 bases. CDR3 in amino acids: CASSGALAGYNEQFF. DNA of the CDR3: TGCGCCAGCAGCGGTGCCCTAGCGGGTTACAATGAGCAGTTCTTC.

V is TRBV6-5 and J is TRBJ2-7; D unresolved. The ends were cut back, 6 bases at V and 6 bases at J, with 9 bases in the middle. The CDR3 has 11 residues. CDR1 and CDR2 (germline): MNHEY, SVGAGI. The CDR3 DNA reads as TGTGCCAGCAGGGAGTTGGGCGAGCAGTACTTC. The encoded protein is CASRELGEQYF.

The V call is TRBV6-5, the J call TRBJ2-6; a possible D gene is TRBD1 (5 bases). V was shortened by 2 bases and J by 0 bases, with 5 bases between the two germline ends. Germline lookup yields CDR1 MNHEY and CDR2 SVGAGI. The CDR3 runs to 15 residues. CDR3 coding DNA: TGTGCCAGCAGTTACAGGGGCTCTGGGGCCAACGTCCTGACTTTC. Translation: CASSYRGSGANVLTF.

V and J are TRBV19 and TRBJ2-3; 7 nucleotides match TRBD2. In germline, CDR1 is LNHDA, CDR2 SQIVND (reference sequence). This CDR3 is built from 15 residues. The V gene end was trimmed by 0 bases and the J gene end by 3 bases; junction bases not matched to a gene: 3. The CDR3 region has the DNA TGTGCCAGTAGTATAGAGGGGAGGGGTACAGATACGCAGTATTTT. It is translated as CASSIEGRGTDTQYF.

The J gene is TRBJ2-5, the V gene TRBV10-3; possible D gene TRBD2, 5 bases. Germline lookup yields CDR1 ENHRY and CDR2 SYGVKD. The CDR3 has 13 residues. Deletions cut 6 bases from V and 5 bases from J, with 13 bases between. CDR3 amino acids: CAISGTSSETQYF. The CDR3 region has the DNA TGTGCCATCAGCGGAACTAGTTCCGAGACCCAGTACTTC.